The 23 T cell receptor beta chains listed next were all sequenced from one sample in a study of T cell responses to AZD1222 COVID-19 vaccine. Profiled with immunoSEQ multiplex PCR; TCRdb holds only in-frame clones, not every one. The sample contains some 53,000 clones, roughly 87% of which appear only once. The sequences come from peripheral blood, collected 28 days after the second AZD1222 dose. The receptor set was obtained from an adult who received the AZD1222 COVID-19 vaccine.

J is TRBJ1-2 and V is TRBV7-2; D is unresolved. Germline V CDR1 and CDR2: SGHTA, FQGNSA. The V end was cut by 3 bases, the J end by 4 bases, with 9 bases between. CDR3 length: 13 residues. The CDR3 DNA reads TGTGCCAGCAGCTTGGGCCCGGGCTATGGCTACACCTTC. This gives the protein CASSLGPGYGYTF.

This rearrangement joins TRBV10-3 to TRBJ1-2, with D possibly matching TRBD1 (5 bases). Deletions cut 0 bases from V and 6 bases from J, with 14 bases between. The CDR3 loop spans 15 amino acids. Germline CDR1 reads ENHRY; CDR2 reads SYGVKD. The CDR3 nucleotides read TGTGCCATCAGTGAGTCAGAGGGGTTGCAGGATGGCTACACCTTC. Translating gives CAISESEGLQDGYTF.

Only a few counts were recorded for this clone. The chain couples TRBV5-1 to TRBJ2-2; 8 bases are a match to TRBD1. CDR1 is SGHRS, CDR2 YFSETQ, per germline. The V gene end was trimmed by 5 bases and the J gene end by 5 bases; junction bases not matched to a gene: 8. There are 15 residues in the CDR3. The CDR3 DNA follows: TGCGCCAGCAGTCCCGGACAGGGATGGACCGGGGAGCTGTTTTTT. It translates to CASSPGQGWTGELFF.

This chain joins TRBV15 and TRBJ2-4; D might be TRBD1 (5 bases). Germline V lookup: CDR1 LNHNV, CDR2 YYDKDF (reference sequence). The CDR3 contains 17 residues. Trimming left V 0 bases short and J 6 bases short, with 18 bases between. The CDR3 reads CATSRDRTQLKGNIQYF. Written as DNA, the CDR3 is TGTGCCACCAGCAGAGATAGGACACAGCTGAAAGGAAACATTCAGTACTTC.

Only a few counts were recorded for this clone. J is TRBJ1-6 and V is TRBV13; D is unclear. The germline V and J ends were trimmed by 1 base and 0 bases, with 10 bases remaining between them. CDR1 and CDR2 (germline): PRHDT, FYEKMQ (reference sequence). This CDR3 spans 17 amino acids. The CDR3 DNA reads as TGTGCCAGCAGCTTAGAACGGATGAGCTCCTATAATTCACCCCTCCACTTT. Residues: CASSLERMSSYNSPLHF.

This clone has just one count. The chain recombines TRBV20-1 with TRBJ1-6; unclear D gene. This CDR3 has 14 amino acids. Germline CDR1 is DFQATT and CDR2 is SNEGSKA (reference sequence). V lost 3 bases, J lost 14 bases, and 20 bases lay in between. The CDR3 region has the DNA TGCAGTGCTAGTCTAAATTCACAGCCTCTGTCCCTCCACTTT. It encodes CSASLNSQPLSLHF.

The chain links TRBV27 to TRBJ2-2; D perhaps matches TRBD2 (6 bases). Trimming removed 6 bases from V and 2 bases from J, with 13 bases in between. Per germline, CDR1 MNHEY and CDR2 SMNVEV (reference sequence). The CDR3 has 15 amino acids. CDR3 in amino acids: CASRSMEGNTGELFF. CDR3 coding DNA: TGTGCCAGCAGATCAATGGAGGGTAACACCGGGGAGCTGTTTTTT.

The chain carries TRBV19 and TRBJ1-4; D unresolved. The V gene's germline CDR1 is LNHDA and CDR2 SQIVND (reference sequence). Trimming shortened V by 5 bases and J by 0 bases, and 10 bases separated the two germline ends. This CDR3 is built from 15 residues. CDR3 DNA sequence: TGTGCCAGTAGTCCCCGGGGAGCAACTAATGAAAAACTGTTTTTT. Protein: CASSPRGATNEKLFF. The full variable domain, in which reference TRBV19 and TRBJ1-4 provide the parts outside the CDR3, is DGGITQSPKYLFRKEGQNVTLSCEQNLNHDAMYWYRQDPGQGLRLIYYSQIVNDFQKGDIAEGYSVSREKKESFPLTVTSAQKNPTAFYLCASSPRGATNEKLFFGSGTQLSVL.

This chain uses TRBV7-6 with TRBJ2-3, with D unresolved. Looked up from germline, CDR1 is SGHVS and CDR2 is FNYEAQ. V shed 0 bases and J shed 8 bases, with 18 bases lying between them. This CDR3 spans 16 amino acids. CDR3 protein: CASSLAGGSSHATQYF. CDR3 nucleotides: TGTGCCAGCAGCTTAGCAGGCGGCTCCTCACACGCTACGCAGTATTTT. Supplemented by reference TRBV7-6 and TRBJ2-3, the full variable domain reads GAGVSQSPRYKVTKRGQDVALRCDPISGHVSLYWYRQALGQGPEFLTYFNYEAQQDKSGLPNDRFSAERPEGSISTLTIQRTEQRDSAMYRCASSLAGGSSHATQYFGPGTRLTVL.

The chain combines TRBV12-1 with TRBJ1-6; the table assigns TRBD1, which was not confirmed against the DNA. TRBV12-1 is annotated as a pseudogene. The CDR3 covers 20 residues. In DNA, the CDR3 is TGTGCCAGCAGCTTTGCGCGGGAAGGCCGGGACAGGGGGAATGGTTCACCCCTCCACTTT. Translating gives CASSFAREGRDRGNGSPLHF.

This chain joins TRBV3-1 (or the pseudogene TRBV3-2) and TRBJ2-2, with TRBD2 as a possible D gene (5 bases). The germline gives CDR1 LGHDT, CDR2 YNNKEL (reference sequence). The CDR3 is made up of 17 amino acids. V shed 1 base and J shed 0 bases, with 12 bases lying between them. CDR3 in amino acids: CASSQVPSGANTGELFF. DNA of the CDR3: TGTGCCAGCAGCCAAGTTCCAAGCGGCGCGAACACCGGGGAGCTGTTTTTT.

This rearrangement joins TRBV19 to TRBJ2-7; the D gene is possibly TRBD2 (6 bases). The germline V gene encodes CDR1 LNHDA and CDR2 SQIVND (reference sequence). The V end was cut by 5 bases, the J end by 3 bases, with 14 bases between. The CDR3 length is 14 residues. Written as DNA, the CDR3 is TGTGCCAGTAGTCCGGGGGATCTAGGCTACGAGCAGTACTTC. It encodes CASSPGDLGYEQYF. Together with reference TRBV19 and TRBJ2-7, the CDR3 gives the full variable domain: DGGITQSPKYLFRKEGQNVTLSCEQNLNHDAMYWYRQDPGQGLRLIYYSQIVNDFQKGDIAEGYSVSREKKESFPLTVTSAQKNPTAFYLCASSPGDLGYEQYFGPGTRLTVT.

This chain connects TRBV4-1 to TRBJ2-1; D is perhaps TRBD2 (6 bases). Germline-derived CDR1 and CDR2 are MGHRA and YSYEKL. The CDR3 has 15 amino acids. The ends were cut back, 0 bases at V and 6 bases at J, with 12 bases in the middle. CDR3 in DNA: TGCGCCAGCAGCCAAGAGACTAGTATCTTCAATGAGCAGTTCTTC. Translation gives CASSQETSIFNEQFF.

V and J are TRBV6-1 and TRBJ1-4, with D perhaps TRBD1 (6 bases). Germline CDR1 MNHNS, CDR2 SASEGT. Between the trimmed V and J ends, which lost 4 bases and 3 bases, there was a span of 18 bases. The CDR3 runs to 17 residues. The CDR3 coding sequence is TGTGCCAGCAGTGCGGGGGGCGCGGGGCCCGCTAATGAAAAACTGTTTTTT. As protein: CASSAGGAGPANEKLFF.

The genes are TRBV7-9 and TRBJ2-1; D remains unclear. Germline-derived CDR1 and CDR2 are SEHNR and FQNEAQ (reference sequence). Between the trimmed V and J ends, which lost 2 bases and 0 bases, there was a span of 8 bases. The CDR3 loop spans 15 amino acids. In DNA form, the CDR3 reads TGTGCCAGCAGCTTATTACCGGGCTCCTACAATGAGCAGTTCTTC. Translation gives CASSLLPGSYNEQFF.

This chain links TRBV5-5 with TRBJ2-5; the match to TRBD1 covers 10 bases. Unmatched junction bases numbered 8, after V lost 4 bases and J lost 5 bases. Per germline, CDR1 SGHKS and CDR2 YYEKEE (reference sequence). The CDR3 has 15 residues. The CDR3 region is CASSLGQGMGETQYF. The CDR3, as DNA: TGTGCCAGCAGCCTGGGACAGGGGATGGGTGAGACCCAGTACTTC.

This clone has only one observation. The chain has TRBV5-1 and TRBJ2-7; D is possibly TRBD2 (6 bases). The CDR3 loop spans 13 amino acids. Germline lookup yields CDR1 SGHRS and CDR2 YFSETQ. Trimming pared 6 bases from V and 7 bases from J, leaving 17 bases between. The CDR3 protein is CASTSAGNGEQYF. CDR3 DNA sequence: TGCGCCAGCACTAGCGCGGGTAACGGAGAGCAGTACTTC.

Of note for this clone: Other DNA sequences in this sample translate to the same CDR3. The CDR3, as DNA: TGTGCCAGCAGCCAAGGGGCAGGGAGCACAGATACGCAGTATTTT. Encoded protein: CASSQGAGSTDTQYF. The chain combines TRBV3-1 (or the pseudogene TRBV3-2) with TRBJ2-3; perhaps TRBD1 as D (5 bases). This CDR3 has 15 residues. CDR1 is LGHDT, CDR2 YNNKEL, per germline (reference sequence). V was cut by 1 base and J by 0 bases, with 8 bases left in between.

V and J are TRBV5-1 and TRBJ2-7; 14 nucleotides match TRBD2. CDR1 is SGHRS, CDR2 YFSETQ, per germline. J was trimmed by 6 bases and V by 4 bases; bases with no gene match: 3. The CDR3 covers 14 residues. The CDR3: CASSLGLAGVEQYF. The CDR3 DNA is TGCGCCAGCAGCCTGGGACTAGCGGGAGTCGAGCAGTACTTC.

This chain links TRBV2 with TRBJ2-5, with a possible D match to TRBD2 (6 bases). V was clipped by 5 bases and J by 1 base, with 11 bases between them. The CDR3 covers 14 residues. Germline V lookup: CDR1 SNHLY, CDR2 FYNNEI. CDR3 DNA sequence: TGTGCCAGCAGTAGACGGGAGATCCAAGAGACCCAGTACTTC. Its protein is CASSRREIQETQYF.

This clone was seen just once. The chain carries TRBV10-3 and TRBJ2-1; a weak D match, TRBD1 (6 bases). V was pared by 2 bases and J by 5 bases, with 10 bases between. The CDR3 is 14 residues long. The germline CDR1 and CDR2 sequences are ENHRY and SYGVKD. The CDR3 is CAISETTGDNEQFF. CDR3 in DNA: TGTGCCATCAGTGAGACGACAGGCGACAATGAGCAGTTCTTC.

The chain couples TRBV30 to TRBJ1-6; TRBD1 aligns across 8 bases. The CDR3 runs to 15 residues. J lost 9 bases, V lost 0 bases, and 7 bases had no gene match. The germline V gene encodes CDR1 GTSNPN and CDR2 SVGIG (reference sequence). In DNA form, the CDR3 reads TGTGCCTGGAGTGTCCCGGGACAGGAGAGTTCACCCCTCCACTTT. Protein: CAWSVPGQESSPLHF.

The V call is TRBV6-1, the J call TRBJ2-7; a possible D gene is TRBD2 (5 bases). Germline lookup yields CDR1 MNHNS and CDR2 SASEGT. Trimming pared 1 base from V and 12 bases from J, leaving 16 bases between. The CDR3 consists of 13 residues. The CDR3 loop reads CASSEGNPAGRYF. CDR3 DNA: TGTGCCAGCAGTGAAGGTAACCCCGCGGGTCGGTACTTC.